This record covers a single T cell receptor (beta chain). The data were obtained in a study of shared T cell receptors in the human thymus. The CDR3 totals 17 residues. Germline CDR1 and CDR2: KGHSH and LQKENI. With 2 bases clipped from V and 7 bases from J, the junction kept 9 bases outside the gene matches. Sequenced by immunoSEQ multiplex PCR; TCRdb stores in-frame clones only, minus some. The repertoire has some 400,000 clones, approximately 95% of them found once; the top ten carry around 0.018%. The rearrangement joins TRBV18 to TRBJ2-3; 13 bases line up with TRBD2. This clonotype was obtained from a human donor. Input material: thymocytes. The CDR3 spells CASSPRTSGSHGNTQYF. Here the CDR3 DNA reads TGTGCCAGCTCACCAAGGACTAGCGGGAGCCATGGTAATACGCAGTATTTT.